What follows are 2 T cell receptor beta chains derived from one specimen sequenced in a study of cytomegalovirus exposure and HLA in healthy donors. The PCR had 60 Vbeta and 13 Jbeta primers. The repertoire was sequenced with immunoSEQ multiplex PCR; TCRdb's copy has only in-frame clones and lacks some. The sample holds about 55,000 clones, roughly 77% seen once. Sequenced input: PBMCs. These receptors all stem from a female donor in good health and CMV-seronegative.

The genes are TRBV18 and TRBJ1-4, with D perhaps TRBD1 (6 bases). Germline V lookup: CDR1 KGHSH, CDR2 LQKENI. V was shortened by 5 bases and J by 0 bases, with 7 bases between the two germline ends. There are 14 residues in the CDR3. The CDR3 DNA follows: TGTGCCAGCTCATGGGACACAACTAATGAAAAACTGTTTTTT. Translating gives CASSWDTTNEKLFF.

This clone was counted a single time. The CDR3 nucleotides read TGTGCCTGGAGTTCATTGCTCAGGGGGCAGTTCGATGGCTACACCTTC. Amino acid sequence: CAWSSLLRGQFDGYTF. This chain uses TRBV30 with TRBJ1-2; 8 bases are shared with TRBD1. V lost 2 bases to trimming and J lost 6 bases; unmatched junction nucleotides: 14. This CDR3 is built from 16 residues. The germline CDR1 and CDR2 sequences are GTSNPN and SVGIG (reference sequence).